This T cell receptor (beta chain) was documented in a study of T-cell reconstitution after alpha-beta-depleted transplantation in children. The study, taken as a whole, reports: Surviving recipient T cells and intrathymic progenitors accounted for some patients' high TCRbeta diversity at day 60.

It was with unique molecular identifiers that the TCRbeta library was prepared. Each CDR3 protein is one row after TCRdb ran MiXCR on the PCR reads. The table shows about 470,000 distinct CDR3 sequences, with around two fifths occurring only once. This clonotype was observed many times. The antigen remains undetermined. The sequencing used PBMCs, collected before TCRalphabeta/CD19-depleted stem cell transplant. This TCR was recovered from a girl aged 2 to 10 with aplastic anemia, due to receive a stem cell transplant.

CDR3 in amino acids: CASSLKTGPANDEAFF. CDR3 coding DNA: TGCGCCAGCAGCTTGAAGACAGGCCCCGCGAACGATGAAGCTTTCTTT. V usage is TRBV5-1 and J usage is TRBJ1-1, with D perhaps matching TRBD1 (6 bases). The length of the CDR3 is 16 residues. V lost 1 base and J 7 bases, leaving 20 bases between the germline ends. Per germline, CDR1 SGHRS and CDR2 YFSETQ. The full variable domain, rest sourced from reference TRBV5-1 and TRBJ1-1, is KAGVTQTPRYLIKTRGQQVTLSCSPISGHRSVSWYQQTPGQGLQFLFEYFSETQRNKGNFPGRFSGRQFSNSRSEMNVSTLELGDSALYLCASSLKTGPANDEAFFGQGTRLTVV.